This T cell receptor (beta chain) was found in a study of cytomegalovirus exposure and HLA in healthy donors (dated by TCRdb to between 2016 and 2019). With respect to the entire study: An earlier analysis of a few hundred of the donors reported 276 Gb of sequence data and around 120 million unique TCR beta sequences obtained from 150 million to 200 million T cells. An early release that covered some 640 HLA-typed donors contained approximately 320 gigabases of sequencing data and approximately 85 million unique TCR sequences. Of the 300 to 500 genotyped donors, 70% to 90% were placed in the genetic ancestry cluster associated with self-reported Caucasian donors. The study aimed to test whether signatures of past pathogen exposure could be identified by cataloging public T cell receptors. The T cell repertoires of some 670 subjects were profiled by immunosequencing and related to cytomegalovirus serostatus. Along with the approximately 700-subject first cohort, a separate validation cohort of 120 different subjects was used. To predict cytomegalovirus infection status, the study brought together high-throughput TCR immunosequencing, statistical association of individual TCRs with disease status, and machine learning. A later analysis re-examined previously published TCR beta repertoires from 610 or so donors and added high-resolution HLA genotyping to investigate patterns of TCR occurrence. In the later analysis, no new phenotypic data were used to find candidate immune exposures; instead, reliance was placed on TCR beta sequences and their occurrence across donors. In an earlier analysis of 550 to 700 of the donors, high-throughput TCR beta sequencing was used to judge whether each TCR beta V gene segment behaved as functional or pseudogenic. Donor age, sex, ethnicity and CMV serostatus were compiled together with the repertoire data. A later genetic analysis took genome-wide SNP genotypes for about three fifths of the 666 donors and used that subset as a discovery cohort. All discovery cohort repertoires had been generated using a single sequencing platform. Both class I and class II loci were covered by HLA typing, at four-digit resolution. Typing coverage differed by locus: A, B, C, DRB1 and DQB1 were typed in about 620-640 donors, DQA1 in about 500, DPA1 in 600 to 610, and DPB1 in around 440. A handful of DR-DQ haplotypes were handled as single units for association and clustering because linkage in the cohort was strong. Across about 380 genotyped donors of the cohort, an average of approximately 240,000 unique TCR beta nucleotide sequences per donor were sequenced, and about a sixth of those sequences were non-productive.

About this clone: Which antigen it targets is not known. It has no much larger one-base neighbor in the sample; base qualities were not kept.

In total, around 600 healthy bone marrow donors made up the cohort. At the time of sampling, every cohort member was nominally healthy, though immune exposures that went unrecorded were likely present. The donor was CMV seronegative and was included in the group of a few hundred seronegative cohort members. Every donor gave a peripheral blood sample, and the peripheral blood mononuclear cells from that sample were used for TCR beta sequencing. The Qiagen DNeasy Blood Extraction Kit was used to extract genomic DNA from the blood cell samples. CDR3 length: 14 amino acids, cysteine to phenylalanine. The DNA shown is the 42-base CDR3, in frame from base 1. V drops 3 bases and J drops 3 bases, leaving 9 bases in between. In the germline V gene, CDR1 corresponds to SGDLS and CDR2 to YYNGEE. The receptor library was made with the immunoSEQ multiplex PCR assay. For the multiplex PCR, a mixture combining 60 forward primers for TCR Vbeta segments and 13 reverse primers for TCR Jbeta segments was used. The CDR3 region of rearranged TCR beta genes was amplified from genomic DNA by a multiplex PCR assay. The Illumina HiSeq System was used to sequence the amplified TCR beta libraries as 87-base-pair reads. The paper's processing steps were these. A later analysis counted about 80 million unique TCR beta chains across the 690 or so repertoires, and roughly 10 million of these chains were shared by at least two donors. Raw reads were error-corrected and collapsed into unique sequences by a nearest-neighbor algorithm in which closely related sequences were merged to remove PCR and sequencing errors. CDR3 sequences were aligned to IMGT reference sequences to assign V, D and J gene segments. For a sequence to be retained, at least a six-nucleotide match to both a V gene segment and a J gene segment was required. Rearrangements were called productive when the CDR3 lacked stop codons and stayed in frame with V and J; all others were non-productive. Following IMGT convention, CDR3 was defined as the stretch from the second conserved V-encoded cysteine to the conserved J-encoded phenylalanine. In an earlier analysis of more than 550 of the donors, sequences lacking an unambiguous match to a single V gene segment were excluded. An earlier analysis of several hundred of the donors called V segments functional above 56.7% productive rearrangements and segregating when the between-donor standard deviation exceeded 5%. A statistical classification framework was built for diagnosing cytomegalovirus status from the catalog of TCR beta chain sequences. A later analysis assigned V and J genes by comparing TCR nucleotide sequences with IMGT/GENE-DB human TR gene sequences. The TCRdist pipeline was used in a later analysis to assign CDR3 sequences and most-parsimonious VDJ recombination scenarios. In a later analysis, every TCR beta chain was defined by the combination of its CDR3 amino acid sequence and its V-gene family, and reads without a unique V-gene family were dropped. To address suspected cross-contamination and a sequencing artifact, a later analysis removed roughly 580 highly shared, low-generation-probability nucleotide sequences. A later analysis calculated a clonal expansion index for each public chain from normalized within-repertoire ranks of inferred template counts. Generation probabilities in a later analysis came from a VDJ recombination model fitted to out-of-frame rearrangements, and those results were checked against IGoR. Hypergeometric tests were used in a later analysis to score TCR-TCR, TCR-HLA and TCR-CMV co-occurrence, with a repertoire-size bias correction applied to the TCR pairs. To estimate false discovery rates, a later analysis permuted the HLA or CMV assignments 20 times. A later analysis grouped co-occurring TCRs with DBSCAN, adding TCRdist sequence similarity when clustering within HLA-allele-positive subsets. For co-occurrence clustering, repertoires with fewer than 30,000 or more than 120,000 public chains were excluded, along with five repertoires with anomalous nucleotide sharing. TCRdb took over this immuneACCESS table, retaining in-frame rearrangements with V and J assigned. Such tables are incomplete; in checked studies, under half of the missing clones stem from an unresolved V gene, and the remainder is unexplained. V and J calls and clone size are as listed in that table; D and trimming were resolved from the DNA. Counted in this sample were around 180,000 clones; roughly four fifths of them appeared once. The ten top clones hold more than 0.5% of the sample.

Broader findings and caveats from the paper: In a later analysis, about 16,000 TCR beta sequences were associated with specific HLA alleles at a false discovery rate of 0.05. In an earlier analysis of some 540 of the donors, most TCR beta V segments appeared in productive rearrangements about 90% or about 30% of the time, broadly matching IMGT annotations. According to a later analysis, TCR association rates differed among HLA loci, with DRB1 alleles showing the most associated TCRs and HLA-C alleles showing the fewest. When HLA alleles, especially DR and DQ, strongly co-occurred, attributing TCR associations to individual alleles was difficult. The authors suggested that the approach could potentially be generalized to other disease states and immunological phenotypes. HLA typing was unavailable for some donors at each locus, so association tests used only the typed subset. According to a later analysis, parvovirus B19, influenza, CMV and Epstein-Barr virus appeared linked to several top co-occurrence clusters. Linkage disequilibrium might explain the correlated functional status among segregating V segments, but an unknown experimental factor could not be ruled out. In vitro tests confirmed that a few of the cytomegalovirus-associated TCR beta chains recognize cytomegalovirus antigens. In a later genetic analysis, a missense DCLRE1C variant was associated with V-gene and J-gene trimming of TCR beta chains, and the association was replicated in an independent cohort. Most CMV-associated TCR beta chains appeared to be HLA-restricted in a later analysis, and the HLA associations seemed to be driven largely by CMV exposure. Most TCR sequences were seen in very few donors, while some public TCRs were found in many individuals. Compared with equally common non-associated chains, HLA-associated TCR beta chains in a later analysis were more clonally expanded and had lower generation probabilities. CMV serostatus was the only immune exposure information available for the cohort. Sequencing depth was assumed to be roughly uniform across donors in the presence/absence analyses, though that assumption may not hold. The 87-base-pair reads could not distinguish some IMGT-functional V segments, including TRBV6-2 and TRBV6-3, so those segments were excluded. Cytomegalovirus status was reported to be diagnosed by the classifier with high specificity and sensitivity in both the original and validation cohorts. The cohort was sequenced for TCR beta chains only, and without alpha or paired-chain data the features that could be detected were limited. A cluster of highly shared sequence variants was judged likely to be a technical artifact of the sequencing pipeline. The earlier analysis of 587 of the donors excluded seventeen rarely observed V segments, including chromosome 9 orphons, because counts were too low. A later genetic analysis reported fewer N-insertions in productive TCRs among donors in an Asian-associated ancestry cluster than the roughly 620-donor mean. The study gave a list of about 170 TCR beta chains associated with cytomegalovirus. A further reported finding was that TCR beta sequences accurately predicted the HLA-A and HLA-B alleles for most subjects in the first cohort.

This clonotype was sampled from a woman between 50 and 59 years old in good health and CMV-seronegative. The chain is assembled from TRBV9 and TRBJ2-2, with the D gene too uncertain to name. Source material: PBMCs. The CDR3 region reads CASSAEEYTGELFF. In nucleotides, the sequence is TGTGCCAGCAGCGCCGAGGAATACACCGGGGAGCTGTTTTTT.